These T cell receptor beta chains were read from a single sample in a study of blood T cell repertoires in COVID-19. Profiling relied on immunoSEQ multiplex PCR, and the TCRdb table lists in-frame clones only, not all of them. The table lists about 200,000 clones, about 95% of them singletons. Input material: peripheral blood. The receptors come from a man aged 25-45 years with COVID-19, enrolled during active disease. Both conserved end residues are part of each CDR3. Fields, in order: clone size, J gene, D gene, V gene, CDR3 DNA, CDR3 protein. The D gene is left open where the match is weak. Some rows have no size entry. The others give once, few or many, or a class for an expanded clone.

. TRBJ1-2 TRBD1 TRBV7-9 TGTGCCAGCAGCCGGGGTGGGGACAGGGGAAACTATGGCTACACCTTC CASSRGGDRGNYGYTF
. TRBJ1-2 TRBD1 TRBV19 TGTGCCAGTAGTATAAAGGGACAGGGCTATGGCTACACCTTC CASSIKGQGYGYTF
. TRBJ2-1 . TRBV7-9 TGTGCCAGCAGCCCCCCCCGCGTCGGGGGCAATGAGCAGTTCTTC CASSPPRVGGNEQFF
. TRBJ1-4 TRBD1 TRBV5-4 TGTGCCAGCAGCTTGGGATTGGGACAGGTTAATGAAAAACTGTTTTTT CASSLGLGQVNEKLFF
few TRBJ2-2 . TRBV12-5 TGTGCTAGTGGCCCGGCGGCCGGGGAGCTGTTTTTT CASGPAAGELFF
. TRBJ2-7 . TRBV11-2 TGTGCCAGCAGCCCGAACCCCACAGTCCCCTACGAGCAGTACTTC CASSPNPTVPYEQYF
. TRBJ1-5 . TRBV21-1 TGTGCCAGCAGCCTCGACAGGGAGGTTCTTAGCAATCAGCCCCAGCATTTT CASSLDREVLSNQPQHF
. TRBJ1-1 TRBD1 TRBV19 TGTGCCAGTAGTAGGAGCGACAGGGGATGGACTGAAGCTTTCTTT CASSRSDRGWTEAFF
. TRBJ1-6 . TRBV7-9 TGTGCCAGCAGCCCCCCGAGGTCTAATTCACCCCTCCACTTT CASSPPRSNSPLHF
. TRBJ1-2 TRBD1 TRBV5-4 TGTGCCAGCAGCTTGGAGGGGGCGTACTATGGCTACACCTTC CASSLEGAYYGYTF
. TRBJ2-6 . TRBV5-1 TGCGCCAGCAGCGGCGGGACCGGCTCTGGGGCCAACGTCCTGACTTTC CASSGGTGSGANVLTF
. TRBJ1-1 TRBD1 TRBV6-5 TGTGCCAGCAGCCGGGACAGCCTGAACACTGAAGCTTTCTTT CASSRDSLNTEAFF
. TRBJ1-6 . TRBV13 TGTGCCAGCAGCTCGGTCGGGAGCTCCTATAATTCACCCCTCCACTTT CASSSVGSSYNSPLHF
. TRBJ1-2 TRBD1 TRBV6-6 TGTGCCAGCAGTCCTGACAGGGGATACTATGGCTACACCTTC CASSPDRGYYGYTF
. TRBJ1-4 . TRBV10-2 TGCGTCAGCAGTGAGTTGGGGGGTACAGAGAAAAAACTGTTTTTT CVSSELGGTEKKLFF
. TRBJ2-3 TRBD2 TRBV19 TGTGCCAGTAGTATAGAAACTCCGGGACTAGCGGGGACAGATACGCAGTATTTT CASSIETPGLAGTDTQYF
. TRBJ2-2 . TRBV7-3 TGTGCCAGCAGCTTAACGGAGGGGACGAACACCGGGGAGCTGTTTTTT CASSLTEGTNTGELFF
. TRBJ1-2 . TRBV6-5 TGTGCCAGCAGCCAGGGGTTCGGCTATGGCTACACCTTC CASSQGFGYGYTF
once TRBJ2-7 . TRBV11-2 TGTGCCAGCAGCTTATACTCGGACGAGCAGTACTTC CASSLYSDEQYF
. TRBJ2-3 . TRBV4-1 TGCGCCAGCAGCCCAATGTCAGGAGATACGCAGTATTTT CASSPMSGDTQYF
. TRBJ2-2 . TRBV10-1 TGCGCCAGCAGTGAAGGGGTCACCGGGGAGCTGTTTTTT CASSEGVTGELFF
. TRBJ1-3 TRBD1 TRBV19 TGTGCCAGTCGACAGGGGGAAAGTGGAAACACCATATATTTT CASRQGESGNTIYF
. TRBJ1-2 . TRBV7-3 TGTGCCAGCAGCTTAACACCCCTGGAGGGAGGGTATGGCTACACCTTC CASSLTPLEGGYGYTF
. TRBJ1-6 . TRBV14 TGTGCCAGCAGCCAAGACTCGTATTCACCCCTCCACTTT CASSQDSYSPLHF
. TRBJ1-2 . TRBV11-2 TGTGCCAGCAGCTTAGAATTCGGGACATTGTATGGCTACACCTTC CASSLEFGTLYGYTF
once TRBJ1-2 TRBD1 TRBV30 TGTGCCTGGAGCGCAACAGGGGAGGTTGGCTACACCTTC CAWSATGEVGYTF
. TRBJ2-1 . TRBV6-1 TGTGCCAGCAGTGAAGGGCGGGCCTTCGCCTACAATGAGCAGTTCTTC CASSEGRAFAYNEQFF
. TRBJ2-7 . TRBV11-2 TGTGCCAGCAGCCCTGGCCTCCGAGGCGAGCAGTACTTC CASSPGLRGEQYF
. TRBJ1-2 TRBD1 TRBV19 TGTGCCAGTAAAACGACAGGGGGCTTGGCTGGCTACACCTTC CASKTTGGLAGYTF
. TRBJ1-1 . TRBV7-9 TGTGCCAGCAGCTCCCAGAGGGGGGGGCTTTGGGACACTGAAGCTTTCTTT CASSSQRGGLWDTEAFF
. TRBJ1-6 . TRBV25-1 TGTGCCAGCAGTGCGGCAGGGAGGACCTATAATTCACCCCTCCACTTT CASSAAGRTYNSPLHF
. TRBJ1-5 . TRBV30 TGTGCCTGGAGTGTATCCAGTCCAAGCAATCAGCCCCAGCATTTT CAWSVSSPSNQPQHF
. TRBJ2-5 . TRBV6-5 TGTGCCAGCAGTTACTCCGGGGGACAAGAGACCCAGTACTTC CASSYSGGQETQYF
. TRBJ1-3 TRBD1 TRBV5-1 TGCGCCAGCAGCTATGACAGGGGGCGAGGAAACACCATATATTTT CASSYDRGRGNTIYF
. TRBJ1-1 . TRBV7-6 TGTGCCAGCAGCCTTGACATAATGAACACTGAAGCTTTCTTT CASSLDIMNTEAFF
. TRBJ1-6 . TRBV5-1 TGCGCCAGCAGCTTGGACGCCGTGGGCGCCTCGGGGTCACCCCTCCACTTT CASSLDAVGASGSPLHF
. TRBJ1-1 . TRBV7-3 TGTGCCAGCAGCAACCAGGGAGGAGGGACTGAAGCTTTCTTT CASSNQGGGTEAFF
. TRBJ1-6 TRBD1 TRBV5-1 TGCGCCAGCAGCTTGGACCAGGGGGCGAGGGGATCACCCCTCCACTTT CASSLDQGARGSPLHF
. TRBJ1-2 TRBD1 TRBV6-5 TGTGCCAGCAGTTCCACAAGACAGGGAAATAACTATGGCTACACCTTC CASSSTRQGNNYGYTF
. TRBJ2-3 TRBD1 TRBV5-4 TGTGCCAGCAGCTCAAGACAGGGGGCCACAGATACGCAGTATTTT CASSSRQGATDTQYF
. TRBJ1-5 . TRBV19 TGTGCCAGTAGGCCCTGGCAGGCTAGCAATCAGCCCCAGCATTTT CASRPWQASNQPQHF
once TRBJ1-4 . TRBV6-1 TGTGCCAGCAGTGCTGGTTTGACGGAGACTAATGAAAAACTGTTTTTT CASSAGLTETNEKLFF
. TRBJ1-2 TRBD1 TRBV27 TGTGCCACCTTGACAGGGGTGAATGGCTACACCTTC CATLTGVNGYTF
. TRBJ2-7 . TRBV12-3/TRBV12-4 TGTGCCAGCAGTTTACGGAGCCCCTACGAGCAGTACTTC CASSLRSPYEQYF
once TRBJ1-1 . TRBV11-2 TGTGCCAGCAGCTTAAGAGGGGCAGGGGTGACTGAAGCTTTCTTT CASSLRGAGVTEAFF
. TRBJ2-1 . TRBV6-1 TGTGCCAGCAGTGAACTGACAGGCCCCTACAATGAGCAGTTCTTC CASSELTGPYNEQFF
few TRBJ2-3 TRBD2 TRBV7-2 TGTGCCAGCAGCTCGGGGGGACTAGCGGGACCCACAGATACGCAGTATTTT CASSSGGLAGPTDTQYF
. TRBJ1-1 . TRBV6-1 TGTGCCAGCAGTGCACCCCGAGGACGGGGAGGGGGGAACACTGAAGCTTTCTTT CASSAPRGRGGGNTEAFF
. TRBJ2-1 . TRBV7-9 TGTGCCAGCAGCGCAGGCATCGGCTACAATGAGCAGTTCTTC CASSAGIGYNEQFF
. TRBJ1-2 TRBD1 TRBV19 TGTGCCAGTAGTATAGGAAGCCAGGGGGGCTATGGCTACACCTTC CASSIGSQGGYGYTF
. TRBJ2-7 TRBD1 TRBV29-1 TGCAGCGTTACCCAGGGGGACCCTGGGCAGTACTTC CSVTQGDPGQYF
. TRBJ2-7 TRBD1 TRBV9 TGTGCCAGCAGCCGAGGGACAGAACCCTACGAGCAGTACTTC CASSRGTEPYEQYF
. TRBJ2-3 . TRBV27 TGTGCCAGCAGTTTTTGGGCTACTAGCACAGATACGCAGTATTTT CASSFWATSTDTQYF
. TRBJ2-7 TRBD2 TRBV27 TGTGCCAGCAGTTCGGTGGGAGGGGCGTTCTACGAGCAGTACTTC CASSSVGGAFYEQYF
. TRBJ1-4 TRBD1 TRBV11-2 TGTGCCAGCAGCCCGGGACAGCTGGCAACTAATGAAAAACTGTTTTTT CASSPGQLATNEKLFF